Presented here are 10 T cell receptor beta chains from one specimen sequenced in a study of glioma-infiltrating T cells. TCR alpha and beta CDR3 regions were amplified from RNA using iRepertoire nested multiplex PCR. TCRdb used MiXCR to reprocess the multiplex PCR reads, holding one entry per CDR3 protein. The sample consists of roughly 100,000 distinct CDR3 sequences, approximately 28% of them appearing once. The sequenced material came from glioma tissue, nonneoplastic brain tissue, or PBMCs (not recorded which). The receptors stem from a human donor with low-grade glioma or glioblastoma, undergoing nonglioma brain surgery, or in good health (not recorded which).

As to this clonotype: Given a much more abundant clone one base away, this may be a read error. The genes are TRBV20-1 and TRBJ2-7, with a possible D match to TRBD1 (6 bases). Trimming removed 8 bases at V and 2 bases at J, with 13 bases between. CDR3 size: 12 residues. Germline V gene data show CDR1 as DFQATT and CDR2 as SNEGSKA (reference sequence). The chain's CDR3 is CSSRDTPYEQYF. Here the CDR3 DNA reads TGCAGTTCCCGGGACACCCCCTACGAGCAGTACTTC.

This clonotype was recorded many times. The chain has TRBV4-3 and TRBJ1-3; possible D gene TRBD1, 6 bases. Trimming removed 9 bases from V and 0 bases from J, with 15 bases in between. The CDR3 sequence is 15 residues long. In germline, CDR1 is LGHNA, CDR2 YSLEER. The CDR3 loop reads CASPGTPPSGNTIYF. Here the CDR3 DNA reads TGCGCCAGTCCTGGGACACCACCCTCTGGAAACACCATATATTTT.

This sequence joins TRBV5-1 and TRBJ1-5, with D tentatively TRBD1 (5 bases). The CDR3 totals 16 residues. V was clipped by 4 bases and J by 4 bases, with 18 bases between them. Germline V gene data show CDR1 as SGHRS and CDR2 as YFSETQ. The CDR3, as DNA: TGCGCCAGCAGCCTGGGGACTGCTTTGGGGAATCAGCCCCAGCATTTT. It specifies CASSLGTALGNQPQHF.

Ten or more counts support this clonotype. The chain carries TRBV27 and TRBJ1-6; TRBD1 is a possible D gene (5 bases). Germline CDR1 reads MNHEY; CDR2 reads SMNVEV (reference sequence). The CDR3 spans 15 residues. The ends were cut back, 3 bases at V and 7 bases at J, with 13 bases in the middle. CDR3 protein: CASSFGTSENSPLHF. In nucleotides, the CDR3 is TGTGCCAGCAGTTTCGGGACCAGCGAGAATTCACCCCTCCACTTT.

This clonotype has a count of ten or more. This chain connects TRBV2 to TRBJ1-5, with a possible D match to TRBD1 (5 bases). CDR3 size: 13 residues. V was pared by 7 bases and J by 6 bases, with 13 bases between. Per the germline V gene, CDR1 is SNHLY and CDR2 is FYNNEI. CDR3 residues: CASKIRDGQPQHF. CDR3 nucleotides: TGTGCCAGCAAGATCCGGGACGGTCAGCCCCAGCATTTT.

In this sample, this clonotype turned up a few times. The V gene is TRBV5-1, the J gene TRBJ2-3; 7 bases agree with TRBD2. Germline V CDR1 and CDR2: SGHRS, YFSETQ. V shed 0 bases and J 3 bases; nucleotides not matched to a gene: 7. This CDR3 contains 16 residues. CDR3 in DNA: TGCGCCAGCAGCTTGGACCCGGGGGGATTAACAGATACGCAGTATTTT. Its translation: CASSLDPGGLTDTQYF.

Turning to this clonotype: A much larger clone is a single base away; this may be a read error. The gene calls are TRBV4-1 and TRBJ1-1; 9 bases map to TRBD1. Germline lookup yields CDR1 MGHRA and CDR2 YSYEKL. The CDR3 spans 15 residues. V trimming: 1 base; J trimming: 7 bases; junction bases outside the gene matches: 7. DNA of the CDR3: TGCGCCAGCAGCCAAGCTCCAGGACAGGGGCATGAAGCTTTCTTT. Its translation: CASSQAPGQGHEAFF.

This clonotype turned up a few times. The V gene is TRBV7-2, the J gene TRBJ1-6; TRBD1 agrees at 7 bases. CDR3 length equals 19 residues. Looked up from germline, CDR1 is SGHTA and CDR2 is FQGNSA. V was pared by 5 bases and J by 0 bases, with 13 bases of the junction left unmatched. The CDR3 bases are TGTGCCAGCAGCCGCAACAGGGGACAAACGAGCTCCTATAATTCACCCCTCCACTTT. Translation: CASSRNRGQTSSYNSPLHF.

There are many counts of this clonotype. The rearrangement joins TRBV6-1 to TRBJ2-1; 7 bases map to TRBD2. This CDR3 is built from 15 residues. The V gene's germline CDR1 is MNHNS and CDR2 SASEGT. With V trimmed by 7 bases and J by 0 bases, 6 bases remained unmatched. CDR3 loop: CASTRRGSSYNEQFF. CDR3 nucleotide sequence: TGTGCCAGCACCCGACGCGGGAGCTCCTACAATGAGCAGTTCTTC.

This clonotype was observed many times. The chain uses TRBV6-1 and TRBJ2-3; D is unresolved. V shed 5 bases and J shed 9 bases, with 9 bases lying between them. The CDR3 sequence is 11 residues long. Germline CDR1 reads MNHNS; CDR2 reads SASEGT. The chain's CDR3 is CASSFEHTQYF. The CDR3 region has the DNA TGTGCCAGCAGTTTCGAGCACACGCAGTATTTT.